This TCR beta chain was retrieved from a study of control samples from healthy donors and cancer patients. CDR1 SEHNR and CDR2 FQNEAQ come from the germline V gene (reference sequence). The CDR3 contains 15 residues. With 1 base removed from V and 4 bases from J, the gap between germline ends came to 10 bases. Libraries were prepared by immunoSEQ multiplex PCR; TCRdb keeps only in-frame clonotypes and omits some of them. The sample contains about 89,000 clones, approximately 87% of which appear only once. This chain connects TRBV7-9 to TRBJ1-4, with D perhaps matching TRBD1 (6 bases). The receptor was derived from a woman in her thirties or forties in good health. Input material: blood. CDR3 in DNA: TGTGCCAGCAGCTTAGTAGGACAGAATAATGAAAAACTGTTTTTT. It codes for CASSLVGQNNEKLFF.